This T cell receptor beta chain was identified during a study of T cell responses to AZD1222 COVID-19 vaccine. Study-wide results and caveats: Sampling that yielded the repertoires occurred only after the peak T cell response. Baseline serology detected seropositivity in only six AZD1222 recipients. The reported proportion of spike-specific TCRs targeting unmutated variant regions was nearly half.

This clone was recorded a few times. The antigen is not known. The protocol was immunoSEQ multiplex PCR, while the TCRdb copy is restricted to in-frame clones and leaves out a portion. The data contain tens of thousands of clones, around 80% of them singletons. This TCR was sampled from an adult who received the AZD1222 COVID-19 vaccine. Specimen: peripheral blood, collected 28 days after the second AZD1222 dose.

CDR3 DNA sequence: TGCGCCAGCAGCCAAGAGGACAGGGGTCGGCAGCCCCAGCATTTT. It encodes CASSQEDRGRQPQHF. The rearrangement joins TRBV4-3 to TRBJ1-5, with 9 bases lining up with TRBD1. The germline V gene has CDR1 LGHNA and CDR2 YSLEER. J was trimmed by 7 bases and V by 0 bases; bases with no gene match: 4. There are 15 residues in the CDR3.